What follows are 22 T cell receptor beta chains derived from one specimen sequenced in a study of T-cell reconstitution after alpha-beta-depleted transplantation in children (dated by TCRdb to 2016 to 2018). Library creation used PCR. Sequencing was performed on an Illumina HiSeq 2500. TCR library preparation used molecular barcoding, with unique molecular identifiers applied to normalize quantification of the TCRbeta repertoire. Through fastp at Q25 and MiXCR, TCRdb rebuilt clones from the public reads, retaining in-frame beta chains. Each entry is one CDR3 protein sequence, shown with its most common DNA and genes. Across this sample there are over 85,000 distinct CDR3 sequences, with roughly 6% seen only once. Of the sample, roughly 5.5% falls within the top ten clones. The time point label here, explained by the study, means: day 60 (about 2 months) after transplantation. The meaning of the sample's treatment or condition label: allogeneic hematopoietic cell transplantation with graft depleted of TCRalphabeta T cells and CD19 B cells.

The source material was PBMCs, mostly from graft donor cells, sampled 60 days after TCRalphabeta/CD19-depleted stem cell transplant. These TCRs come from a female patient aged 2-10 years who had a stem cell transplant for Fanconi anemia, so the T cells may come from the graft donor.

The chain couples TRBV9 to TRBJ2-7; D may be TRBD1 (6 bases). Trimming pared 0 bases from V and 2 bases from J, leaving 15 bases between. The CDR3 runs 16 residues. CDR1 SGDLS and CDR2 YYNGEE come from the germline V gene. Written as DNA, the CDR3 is TGTGCCAGCAGCGTAGGGGTGGGCAGGGGTACCTACGAGCAGTACTTC. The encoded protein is CASSVGVGRGTYEQYF.

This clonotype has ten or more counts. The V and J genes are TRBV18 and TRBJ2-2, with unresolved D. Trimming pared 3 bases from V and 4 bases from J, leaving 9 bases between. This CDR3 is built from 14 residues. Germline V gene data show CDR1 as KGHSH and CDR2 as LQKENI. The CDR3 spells CASSPGGSTGELFF. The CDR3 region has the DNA TGTGCCAGCTCACCCGGCGGTTCCACCGGGGAGCTGTTTTTT.

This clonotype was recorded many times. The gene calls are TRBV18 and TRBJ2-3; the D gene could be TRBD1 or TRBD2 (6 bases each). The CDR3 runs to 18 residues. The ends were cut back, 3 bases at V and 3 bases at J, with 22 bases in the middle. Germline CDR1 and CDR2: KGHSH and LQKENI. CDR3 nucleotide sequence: TGTGCCAGCTCACCCCCTTCGGGGGCAATGGGGACGACAGATACGCAGTATTTT. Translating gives CASSPPSGAMGTTDTQYF.

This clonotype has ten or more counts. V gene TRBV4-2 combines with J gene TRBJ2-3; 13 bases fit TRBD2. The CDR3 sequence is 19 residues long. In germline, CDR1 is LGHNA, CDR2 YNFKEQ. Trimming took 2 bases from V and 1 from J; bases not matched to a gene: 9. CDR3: CASSQMGTSGVQRTDTQYF. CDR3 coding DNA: TGTGCCAGCAGCCAAATGGGGACTAGCGGGGTCCAACGCACAGATACGCAGTATTTT.

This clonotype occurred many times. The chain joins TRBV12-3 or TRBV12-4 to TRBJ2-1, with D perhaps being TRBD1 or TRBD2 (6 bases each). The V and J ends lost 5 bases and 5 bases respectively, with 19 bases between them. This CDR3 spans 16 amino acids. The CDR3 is CASSPRRGVGHNEQFF. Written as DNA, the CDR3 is TGTGCCAGCAGTCCCCGAAGGGGGGTCGGACACAATGAGCAGTTCTTC.

CDR3 bases: TGTGCCAGCAGCTTAATACAGGGGCGCGGCGGGAGAGAGACCCAGTACTTC. Protein product: CASSLIQGRGGRETQYF. The V and J genes are TRBV11-2 and TRBJ2-5; the D gene could be TRBD1 or TRBD2 (7 bases each). Deletions cut 2 bases from V and 4 bases from J, with 20 bases between. Germline V CDR1 and CDR2: SGHAT, FQNNGV. The CDR3 has 17 amino acids.

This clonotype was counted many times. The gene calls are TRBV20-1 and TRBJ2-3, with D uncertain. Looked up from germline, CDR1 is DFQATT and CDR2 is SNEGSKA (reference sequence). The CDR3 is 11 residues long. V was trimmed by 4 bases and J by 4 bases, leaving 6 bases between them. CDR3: CSATVADTQYF. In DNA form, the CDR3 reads TGCAGTGCTACCGTGGCAGATACGCAGTATTTT.

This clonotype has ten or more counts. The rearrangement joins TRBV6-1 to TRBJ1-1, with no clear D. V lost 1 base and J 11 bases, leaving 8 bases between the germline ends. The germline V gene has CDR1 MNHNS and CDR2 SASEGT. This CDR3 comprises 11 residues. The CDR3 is CASSEEAKAFF. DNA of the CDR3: TGTGCCAGCAGTGAAGAGGCCAAGGCTTTCTTT.

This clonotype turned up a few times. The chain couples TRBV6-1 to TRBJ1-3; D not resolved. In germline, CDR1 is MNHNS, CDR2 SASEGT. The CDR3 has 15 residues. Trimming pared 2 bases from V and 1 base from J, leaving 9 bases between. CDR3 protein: CASSETRASGNTIYF. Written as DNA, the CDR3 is TGTGCCAGCAGTGAAACGCGGGCATCTGGAAACACCATATATTTT.

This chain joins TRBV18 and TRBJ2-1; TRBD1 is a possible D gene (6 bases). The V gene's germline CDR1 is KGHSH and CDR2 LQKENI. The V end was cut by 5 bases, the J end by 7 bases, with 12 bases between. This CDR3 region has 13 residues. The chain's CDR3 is CASSSTGRNEQFF. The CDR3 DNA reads TGTGCCAGCTCAAGTACAGGGCGGAATGAGCAGTTCTTC.

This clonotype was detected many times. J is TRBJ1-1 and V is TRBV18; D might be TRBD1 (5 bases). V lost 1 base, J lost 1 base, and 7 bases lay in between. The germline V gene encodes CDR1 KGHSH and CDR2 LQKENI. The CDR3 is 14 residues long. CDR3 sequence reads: CASSPLRGNTEAFF. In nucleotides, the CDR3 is TGTGCCAGCTCACCACTTAGGGGGAACACTGAAGCTTTCTTT. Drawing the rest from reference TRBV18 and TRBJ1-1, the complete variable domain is NAGVMQNPRHLVRRRGQEARLRCSPMKGHSHVYWYRQLPEEGLKFMVYLQKENIIDESGMPKERFSAEFPKEGPSILRIQQVVRGDSAAYFCASSPLRGNTEAFFGQGTRLTVV.

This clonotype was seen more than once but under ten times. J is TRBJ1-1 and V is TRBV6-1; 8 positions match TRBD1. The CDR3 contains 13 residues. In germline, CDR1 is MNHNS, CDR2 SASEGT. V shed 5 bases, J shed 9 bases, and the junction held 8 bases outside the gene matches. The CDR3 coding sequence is TGTGCCAGCAGTCCTGGTCGGGACAGGAAAGCTTTCTTT. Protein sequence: CASSPGRDRKAFF.

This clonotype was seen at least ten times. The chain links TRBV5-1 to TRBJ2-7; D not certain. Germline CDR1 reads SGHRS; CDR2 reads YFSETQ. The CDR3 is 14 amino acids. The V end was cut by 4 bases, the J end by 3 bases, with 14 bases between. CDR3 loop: CASSIEGLLYEQYF. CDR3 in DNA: TGCGCCAGCAGCATCGAAGGCTTACTCTACGAGCAGTACTTC.

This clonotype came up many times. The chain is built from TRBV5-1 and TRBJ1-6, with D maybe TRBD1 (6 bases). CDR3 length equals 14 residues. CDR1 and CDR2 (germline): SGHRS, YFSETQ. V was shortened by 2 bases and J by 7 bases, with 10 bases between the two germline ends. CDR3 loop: CASSFGQGNSPLHF. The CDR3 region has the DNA TGCGCCAGCAGCTTCGGCCAGGGGAATTCACCCCTCCACTTT.

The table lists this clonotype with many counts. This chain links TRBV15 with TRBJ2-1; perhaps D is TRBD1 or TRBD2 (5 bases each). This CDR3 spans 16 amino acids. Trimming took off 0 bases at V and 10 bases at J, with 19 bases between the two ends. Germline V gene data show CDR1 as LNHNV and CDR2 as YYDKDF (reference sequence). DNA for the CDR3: TGTGCCACCAGCAGAGATCCGGGGCTAGCCTCTTGGGAGCAGTTCTTC. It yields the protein CATSRDPGLASWEQFF.

The CDR3 DNA reads as TGTGCCAGCAGCCAACAGGGTTACTATGGCTACACCTTC. The encoded protein is CASSQQGYYGYTF. This chain uses TRBV7-9 with TRBJ1-2; weak D call: TRBD1 (6 bases). This CDR3 spans 13 amino acids. The V gene's germline CDR1 is SEHNR and CDR2 FQNEAQ (reference sequence). Between the trimmed V and J ends, which lost 5 bases and 3 bases, there was a span of 10 bases.

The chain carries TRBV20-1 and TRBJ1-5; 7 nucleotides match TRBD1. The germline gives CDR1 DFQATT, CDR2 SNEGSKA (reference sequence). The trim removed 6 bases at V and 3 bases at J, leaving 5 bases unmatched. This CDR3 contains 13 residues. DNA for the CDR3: TGCAGTGCGTCGACAGGGCCCAATCAGCCCCAGCATTTT. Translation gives CSASTGPNQPQHF.

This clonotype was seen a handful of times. The DNA for the CDR3 is TGTGCCACCAGCAGAGCTGGGGGCGTCTACGAGCAGTACTTC. It encodes CATSRAGGVYEQYF. The chain couples TRBV15 to TRBJ2-7; possibly TRBD1 for D (6 bases). This CDR3 region has 14 residues. Germline CDR1 is LNHNV and CDR2 is YYDKDF (reference sequence). Between the trimmed V and J ends, which lost 1 base and 3 bases, there was a span of 10 bases. Together with reference TRBV15 and TRBJ2-7, the CDR3 gives the full variable domain: DAMVIQNPRYQVTQFGKPVTLSCSQTLNHNVMYWYQQKSSQAPKLLFHYYDKDFNNEADTPDNFQSRRPNTSFCFLDIRSPGLGDTAMYLCATSRAGGVYEQYFGPGTRLTVT.

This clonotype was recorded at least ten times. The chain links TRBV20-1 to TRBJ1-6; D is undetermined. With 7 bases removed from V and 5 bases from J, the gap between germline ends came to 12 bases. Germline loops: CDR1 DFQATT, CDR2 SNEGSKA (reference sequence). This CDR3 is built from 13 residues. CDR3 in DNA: TGCAGTGGAGTTCAAGGTCATAATTCACCCCTCCACTTT. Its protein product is CSGVQGHNSPLHF.

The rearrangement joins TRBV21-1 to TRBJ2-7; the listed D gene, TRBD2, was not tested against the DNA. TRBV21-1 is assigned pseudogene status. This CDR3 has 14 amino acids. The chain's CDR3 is CDKPQGLAGNEQYF. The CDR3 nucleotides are TGTGACAAACCCCAGGGACTAGCGGGAAACGAGCAGTACTTC.

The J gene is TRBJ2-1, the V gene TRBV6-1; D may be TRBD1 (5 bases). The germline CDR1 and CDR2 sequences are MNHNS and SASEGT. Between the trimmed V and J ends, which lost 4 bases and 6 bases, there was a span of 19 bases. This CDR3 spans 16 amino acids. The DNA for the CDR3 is TGTGCCAGCAGTGTAGATCCATGGCAGGGTGGCAATGAGCAGTTCTTC. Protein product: CASSVDPWQGGNEQFF.

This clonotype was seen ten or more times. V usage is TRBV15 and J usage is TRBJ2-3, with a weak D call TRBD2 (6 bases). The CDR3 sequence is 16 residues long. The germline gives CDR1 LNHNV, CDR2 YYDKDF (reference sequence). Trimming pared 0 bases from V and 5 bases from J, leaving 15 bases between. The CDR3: CATSRDRGWVGDTQYF. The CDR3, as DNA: TGTGCCACCAGCAGAGATCGGGGGTGGGTGGGAGATACGCAGTATTTT.